This T cell receptor beta chain was captured in a study of cytomegalovirus exposure and HLA in healthy donors. The CDR3 is made up of 19 amino acids. V shed 5 bases and J 7 bases; nucleotides not matched to a gene: 16. Germline V gene sequence: CDR1 SGHAT, CDR2 FQNNGV. Vbeta (60) and Jbeta (13) primers were used in the PCR. Sequenced by immunoSEQ multiplex PCR; TCRdb stores in-frame clones only, minus some. Among under 200,000 clones listed, roughly 82% were seen once. The sample consisted of PBMCs. The sequence was collected from a girl aged 10 to 17 in good health and CMV-seropositive. This chain uses TRBV11-2 with TRBJ2-1, with 14 nucleotides matching TRBD2. The CDR3 spells CASSPKILGTSGSRNEQFF. CDR3 sequence (DNA): TGTGCCAGCAGCCCGAAGATTCTCGGGACTAGCGGGAGTCGGAATGAGCAGTTCTTC.